The 13 T cell receptor beta chains given below trace back to one sample, sequenced in a study of cytomegalovirus exposure and HLA in healthy donors. The PCR contained 60 Vbeta and 13 Jbeta primers. Repertoires were generated with immunoSEQ multiplex PCR, while TCRdb's copy carries only in-frame clones and drops some. The sample lists 150,000 to 200,000 clones; around 90% were seen once. The sequencing sample was made of PBMCs. These receptors originate from a woman under 30 in good health and CMV-seronegative.

This chain links TRBV4-1 with TRBJ2-7; the match to TRBD1 covers 8 bases. Germline V CDR1 and CDR2: MGHRA, YSYEKL. There are 16 residues in the CDR3. With V trimmed by 1 base and J by 5 bases, 10 bases remained unmatched. This chain's CDR3 is CASSQVGETGADEQYF. CDR3 sequence (DNA): TGCGCCAGCAGCCAAGTAGGGGAGACAGGGGCTGACGAGCAGTACTTC.

This clone appeared once. The gene calls are TRBV9 and TRBJ1-1; TRBD1 aligns across 10 bases. The ends lost 4 bases at V and 0 bases at J; junction bases unmatched: 3. Germline CDR1 reads SGDLS; CDR2 reads YYNGEE. CDR3 length: 15 amino acids. This CDR3 is CASSLGTGVNTEAFF. The CDR3 nucleotides are TGTGCCAGCAGCCTCGGGACAGGGGTGAACACTGAAGCTTTCTTT.

V gene TRBV7-2 combines with J gene TRBJ2-7; 9 positions agree with TRBD1. The CDR3 loop spans 14 amino acids. V was pared by 1 base and J by 5 bases, with 3 bases of the junction left unmatched. CDR1 is SGHTA, CDR2 FQGNSA, per germline. CDR3 sequence: CASSLGQGGNEQYF. The DNA of the CDR3 is TGTGCCAGCAGCTTAGGACAGGGGGGCAACGAGCAGTACTTC.

The genes are TRBV11-2 and TRBJ1-1; a possible D gene is TRBD1 (6 bases). Germline V lookup: CDR1 SGHAT, CDR2 FQNNGV. The CDR3 extends over 14 amino acids. V dropped 5 bases and J dropped 1 base, with 11 bases sitting between them. In DNA, the CDR3 is TGTGCCAGCAGCGCTCAGACAGGGAACACTGAAGCTTTCTTT. Its translation: CASSAQTGNTEAFF.

V gene TRBV2 combines with J gene TRBJ2-6, with TRBD1 matching 8 bases. From germline, CDR1 is SNHLY and CDR2 FYNNEI. Trimming removed 5 bases from V and 4 bases from J; junction bases left unmatched: 4. This CDR3 contains 15 residues. The CDR3 DNA reads TGTGCCAGCAGTCCGACAGGGGTAGGGGCCAACGTCCTGACTTTC. Translation: CASSPTGVGANVLTF.

This chain uses TRBV4-1 with TRBJ2-1; TRBD1 matches 10 bases. V gave up 1 base and J gave up 7 bases; unmatched junction bases: 1. Germline CDR1 and CDR2: MGHRA and YSYEKL. This CDR3 has 14 residues. In nucleotides, the CDR3 is TGCGCCAGCAGCCAAGGACAGGGGGCTAATGAGCAGTTCTTC. As protein: CASSQGQGANEQFF.

The chain recombines TRBV27 with TRBJ2-6; 11 bases fit TRBD2. There are 18 residues in the CDR3. The J segment lost 4 bases and the V segment lost 5 bases, leaving 10 bases of the junction unmatched. CDR1 and CDR2 (germline): MNHEY, SMNVEV (reference sequence). The CDR3 bases are TGTGCCAGCAGTACATTAGCGGGGGGGCATAAAGGGGCCAACGTCCTGACTTTC. Its translation is CASSTLAGGHKGANVLTF.

The V gene is TRBV4-1, the J gene TRBJ1-1; no firm D call. This CDR3 is 14 amino acids long. V was cut by 0 bases and J by 7 bases, with 12 bases left in between. Germline V gene sequence: CDR1 MGHRA, CDR2 YSYEKL. CDR3: CASSQEPVAGEAFF. As DNA, the CDR3 is TGCGCCAGCAGCCAAGAGCCGGTAGCGGGTGAAGCTTTCTTT.

The chain carries TRBV5-1 and TRBJ1-2, with 10 nucleotides matching TRBD1. Germline CDR1 SGHRS, CDR2 YFSETQ. The CDR3 covers 15 residues. Germline trimming cut 7 bases from V and 3 bases from J; bases unmatched to any gene: 9. The CDR3 sequence: CASARGTGDYYGYTF. The CDR3 DNA follows: TGCGCCAGCGCCCGCGGGACAGGGGATTACTATGGCTACACCTTC.

V and J are TRBV5-1 and TRBJ2-5, with TRBD1 matching over 7 bases. The CDR3 extends over 16 amino acids. With 3 bases clipped from V and 5 bases from J, the junction kept 13 bases outside the gene matches. Germline loops: CDR1 SGHRS, CDR2 YFSETQ. The CDR3 is CASSSVVGQAGETQYF. CDR3 coding DNA: TGCGCCAGCAGCTCTGTTGTAGGACAGGCGGGTGAGACCCAGTACTTC.

This clone was seen once. J is TRBJ1-5 and V is TRBV11-2; TRBD1 matches at 7 bases. Germline CDR1 SGHAT, CDR2 FQNNGV. There are 14 residues in the CDR3. V was clipped by 4 bases and J by 6 bases; unmatched bases: 6. In DNA form, the CDR3 reads TGTGCCAGCAGCTCCCAACAGGGGACTCAGCCCCAGCATTTT. It codes for CASSSQQGTQPQHF. Full variable domain (remainder filled in from reference TRBV11-2 and TRBJ1-5): EAGVAQSPRYKIIEKRQSVAFWCNPISGHATLYWYQQILGQGPKLLIQFQNNGVVDDSQLPKDRFSAERLKGVDSTLKIQPAKLEDSAVYLCASSSQQGTQPQHFGDGTRLSIL.

The V call is TRBV15, the J call TRBJ1-1, with 7 bases lining up with TRBD1. V lost 5 bases, J lost 3 bases, and 6 bases stayed unmatched. The germline gives CDR1 LNHNV, CDR2 YYDKDF (reference sequence). The CDR3 length is 14 residues. The CDR3 DNA follows: TGTGCCACCAGCTCGGGACAGCGACACACTGAAGCTTTCTTT. Translation gives CATSSGQRHTEAFF.

This chain joins TRBV2 and TRBJ2-7, with D perhaps matching TRBD1 (5 bases). Trimming removed 7 bases at V and 0 bases at J, with 16 bases between. Looked up from germline, CDR1 is SNHLY and CDR2 is FYNNEI. The CDR3 is made up of 15 amino acids. For the CDR3, the DNA is TGTGCCAGCACTTTACAGGCTACCTCCTCCTACGAGCAGTACTTC. Translation: CASTLQATSSYEQYF.